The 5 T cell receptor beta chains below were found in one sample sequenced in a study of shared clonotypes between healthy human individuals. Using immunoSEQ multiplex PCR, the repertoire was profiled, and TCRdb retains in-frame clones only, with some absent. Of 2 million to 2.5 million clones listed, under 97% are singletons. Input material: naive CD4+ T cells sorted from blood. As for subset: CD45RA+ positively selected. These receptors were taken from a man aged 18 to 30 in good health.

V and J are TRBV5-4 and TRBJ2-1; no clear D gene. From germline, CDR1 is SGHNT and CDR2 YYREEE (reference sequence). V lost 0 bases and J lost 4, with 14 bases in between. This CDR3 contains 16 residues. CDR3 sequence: CASSLATGIGYNEQFF. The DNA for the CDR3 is TGTGCCAGCAGCTTGGCAACGGGCATCGGTTACAATGAGCAGTTCTTC.

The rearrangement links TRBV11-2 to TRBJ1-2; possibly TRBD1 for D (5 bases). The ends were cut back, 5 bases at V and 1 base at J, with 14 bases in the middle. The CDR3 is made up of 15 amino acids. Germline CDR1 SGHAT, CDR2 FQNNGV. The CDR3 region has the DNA TGTGCCAGCAGCCCCCGGGGCAGGGTTAACTATGGCTACACCTTC. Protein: CASSPRGRVNYGYTF.

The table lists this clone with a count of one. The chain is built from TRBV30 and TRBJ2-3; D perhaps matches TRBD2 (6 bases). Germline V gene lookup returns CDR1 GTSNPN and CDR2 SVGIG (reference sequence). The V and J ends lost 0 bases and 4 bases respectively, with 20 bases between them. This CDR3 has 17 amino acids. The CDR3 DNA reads TGTGCCTGGAGTGTACGATCTATGGCGGGGTCTCCAGATACGCAGTATTTT. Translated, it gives CAWSVRSMAGSPDTQYF.

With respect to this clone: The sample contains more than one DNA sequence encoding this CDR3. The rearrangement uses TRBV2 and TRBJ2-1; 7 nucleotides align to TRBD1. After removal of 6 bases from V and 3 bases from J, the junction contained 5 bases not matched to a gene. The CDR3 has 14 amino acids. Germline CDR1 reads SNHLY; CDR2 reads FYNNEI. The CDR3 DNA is TGTGCCAGCAGCGACGGGACAGTCTACAATGAGCAGTTCTTC. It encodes CASSDGTVYNEQFF.

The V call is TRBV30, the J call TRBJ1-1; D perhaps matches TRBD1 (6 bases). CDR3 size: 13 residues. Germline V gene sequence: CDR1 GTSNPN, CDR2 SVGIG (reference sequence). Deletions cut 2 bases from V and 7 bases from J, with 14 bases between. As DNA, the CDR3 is TGTGCCTGGAGTCAGGGGAGGGTCCTTGAAGCTTTCTTT. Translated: CAWSQGRVLEAFF.